This record concerns one T cell receptor (beta chain) sequence. Its specificity is unknown. Authors' methods: For the immunoSEQ data, sequences were junction-only without quality scores, so filtering differed. Measured with immunoSEQ multiplex PCR; TCRdb has only the in-frame clones, and not every one. D and trimming were read from the DNA, whereas the V and J calls and clone size are those reported in that table. The sample records 1,500,000 or so clones, around 97% being singletons. The source of the sample is a study of shared clonotypes between healthy human individuals. Looking at the study overall: In total, the donors were a couple of women and three men aged 18 to 49. The study used three CD4 naive, three CD4 memory, two CD8 naive and one CD8 memory plate per donor. The study, taken as a whole, reports: Generally, naive subsets (rather than memory subsets) showed larger estimated richness.

Germline V lookup: CDR1 SGHDT, CDR2 YYEEEE. V was pared by 4 bases and J by 1 base, with 11 bases of the junction left unmatched. This CDR3 has 16 residues. Sequencing used naive CD4+ T cells sorted from blood. Subset here: CD45RA+ positively selected. This chain uses TRBV5-6 with TRBJ2-7; 7 nucleotides agree with TRBD2. The receptor was derived from a man under 40 in good health. This chain's CDR3 is CASSATGTNFSYEQYF. CDR3 in DNA: TGTGCCAGCAGCGCCACCGGGACTAATTTTTCCTACGAGCAGTACTTC.